This T cell receptor (beta chain) was captured in a study of early T cells in non-severe SARS-CoV-2 infection. Across the whole study: The study sequenced bulk RNA from unsorted whole blood, with chains unpaired. Notes on the study in general: Using VDJdb, the matching emphasized anti-spike CD8 responses while missing private and CD4 specificities.

Worth noting for this clonotype: Antigen specificity is unknown.

The TCR library protocol attached unique molecular identifiers to the individual cDNA molecules. From the 5' RACE reads, TCRdb called clonotypes with MiXCR, one entry per CDR3 protein. The data hold tens of thousands of distinct CDR3 sequences, with 3.5% to 5.5% observed a single time. The CDR3 extends over 15 amino acids. J lost 0 bases, V lost 6 bases, and 5 bases had no gene match. CDR1 and CDR2 (germline): MNHEY, SVGAGI. This TCR was sampled from an adult who was a healthcare worker with PCR-confirmed SARS-CoV-2 infection or an uninfected control (not recorded which). Sequencing was performed on whole blood. The chain recombines TRBV6-5 with TRBJ2-4, with TRBD1 matching 7 bases. CDR3 sequence: CASRRQGSAKNIQYF. For the CDR3, the DNA is TGTGCCAGCAGGAGACAGGGTTCAGCCAAAAACATTCAGTACTTC.